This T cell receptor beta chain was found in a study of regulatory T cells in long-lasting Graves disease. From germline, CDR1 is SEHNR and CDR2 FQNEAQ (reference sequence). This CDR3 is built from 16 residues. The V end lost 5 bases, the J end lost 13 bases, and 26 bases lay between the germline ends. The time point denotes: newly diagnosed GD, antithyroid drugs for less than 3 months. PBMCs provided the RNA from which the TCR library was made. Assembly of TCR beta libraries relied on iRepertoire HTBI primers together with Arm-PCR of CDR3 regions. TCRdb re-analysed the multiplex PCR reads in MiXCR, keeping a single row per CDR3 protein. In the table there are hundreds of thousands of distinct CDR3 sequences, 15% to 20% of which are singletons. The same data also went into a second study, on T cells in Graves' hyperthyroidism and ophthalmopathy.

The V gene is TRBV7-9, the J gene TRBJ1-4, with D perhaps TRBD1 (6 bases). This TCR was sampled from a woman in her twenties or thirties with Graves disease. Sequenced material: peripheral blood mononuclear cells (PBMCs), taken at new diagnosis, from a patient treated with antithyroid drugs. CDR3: CASSTPTPPGQTLLFF. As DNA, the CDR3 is TGTGCCAGCAGCACCCCGACTCCCCCGGGACAAACTTTACTGTTTTTT.